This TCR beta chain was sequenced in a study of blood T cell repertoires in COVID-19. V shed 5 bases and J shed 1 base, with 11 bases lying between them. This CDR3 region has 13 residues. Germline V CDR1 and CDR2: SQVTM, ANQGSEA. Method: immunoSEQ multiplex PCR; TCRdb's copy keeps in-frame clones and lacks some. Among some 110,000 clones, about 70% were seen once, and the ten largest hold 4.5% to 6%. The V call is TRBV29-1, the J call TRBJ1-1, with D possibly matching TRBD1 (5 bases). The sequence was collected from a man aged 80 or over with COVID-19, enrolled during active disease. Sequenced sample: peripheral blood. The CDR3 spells CSVTRAQNTEAFF. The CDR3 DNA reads TGCAGCGTTACCAGGGCTCAGAACACTGAAGCTTTCTTT.